This T cell receptor (beta chain) appears in the sequencing data of a study of T cell repertoires in cytomegalovirus infection. Study in general: CMV epitopes that were recently identified and HLA-C-restricted were used alongside well-studied HLA-B-restricted ones. Study results and caveats: HLA-C-restricted CMV-specific TCR beta clonotypes were dominant in the ex vivo response.

Germline loops: CDR1 SGHNT, CDR2 YYREEE (reference sequence). This CDR3 contains 16 residues. V trimming: 4 bases; J trimming: 6 bases; junction bases outside the gene matches: 12. This clonotype came up a few times. The target antigen is unknown. MiXCR, run by TCRdb on the reads, gives a single entry per CDR3 protein. The table shows under 500,000 distinct CDR3 sequences, with under 45% occurring only once. This sequence originates from a human donor in good health (CMV status not recorded). Some clones in this sample may be carry-over from other donors' samples. The chain has TRBV5-4 and TRBJ2-3; 9 bases align to TRBD2. Specimen: cultured PBMCs, collected from culture after CMV antigen stimulation. DNA of the CDR3: TGTGCCAGCAGCCCACCGGATGTAGCGGGGGTCGATACGCAGTATTTT. It is translated as CASSPPDVAGVDTQYF.